This TCR beta chain derives from a study of cytomegalovirus exposure and HLA in healthy donors (dated by TCRdb to the late 2010s). Regarding the research as a whole: According to an earlier analysis of around 600 of the donors, some 180 million T cells yielded some 110 million unique TCR beta sequences and 276 Gb of sequence data. An early release covering more than 500 HLA-typed donors comprised about 300 gigabases of sequencing data and approximately 80 million unique TCR sequences. Of the roughly 420 genotyped donors, 80% to 90% were placed in the genetic ancestry cluster associated with self-reported Caucasian donors. The study was designed to test whether signatures of past pathogen exposure could be identified by cataloging public T cell receptors. Using immunosequencing, the study profiled T cell repertoires from 500 to 800 subjects and related those repertoires to cytomegalovirus serostatus. A separate validation cohort of approximately 120 different subjects was used in addition to the 666-subject first cohort. To predict cytomegalovirus infection status, the study combined high-throughput TCR immunosequencing, statistical association of individual TCRs with disease status, and machine learning. To study patterns of TCR occurrence, a later analysis re-analyzed previously published TCR beta repertoires from 650 to 750 donors and added high-resolution HLA genotyping. The later analysis used no new phenotypic data to find candidate immune exposures, relying instead on TCR beta sequences and their occurrence across donors. An earlier analysis of around 580 of the donors used high-throughput TCR beta sequencing to judge whether each TCR beta V gene segment behaved as functional or pseudogenic. Donor age, sex, ethnicity and CMV serostatus were collected together with the repertoire data. A later genetic analysis used genome-wide SNP genotypes for about 60% of the roughly 700 donors, treating that subset as a discovery cohort. All discovery cohort repertoires had been generated using a single sequencing platform. Both class I and class II loci were covered by HLA typing, at four-digit resolution. The number of typed donors differed by locus: 629-630 for A, B, C, DRB1 and DQB1; 500 to 550 for DQA1; around 610 for DPA1; and roughly 470 for DPB1. Because of strong linkage in the cohort, a handful of DR-DQ haplotypes were treated as single units for association and clustering. Across some 400 genotyped donors of the cohort, an average of about 240,000 unique TCR beta nucleotide sequences per donor were sequenced, and roughly a sixth of those sequences were non-productive.

Study-wide conclusions, independent of this receptor: V-gene and J-gene trimming of TCR beta chains was associated with a missense DCLRE1C variant in a later genetic analysis, and the association was replicated in an independent cohort. For the cohort, immune exposure information was limited to CMV serostatus. Because counts were too low, about 18 rarely observed V segments, including chromosome 9 orphons, were left out of the earlier analysis of over 550 of the donors. A later analysis associated about 17,000 TCR beta sequences with specific HLA alleles at a false discovery rate of 0.05. Broadly in line with IMGT annotations, most TCR beta V segments showed up in productive rearrangements about 87% or about 30% of the time in an earlier analysis of several hundred of the donors. The classifier was reported to diagnose cytomegalovirus status with high specificity and sensitivity in both the original and validation cohorts. In vitro tests confirmed that a few of the cytomegalovirus-associated TCR beta chains recognize cytomegalovirus antigens. The 87-base-pair reads could not distinguish some IMGT-functional V segments, including TRBV6-2 and TRBV6-3, so those segments were excluded. A later analysis found that TCR association rates varied across HLA loci, with DRB1 alleles showing the most associated TCRs and HLA-C alleles the fewest. In this cohort, only TCR beta chains were sequenced, and detectable features were limited by the absence of alpha or paired-chain data. The presence/absence analyses assumed that sequencing depth was roughly uniform across donors, and that assumption may not be true. A later analysis found that HLA-associated TCR beta chains were more clonally expanded and had lower generation probabilities than equally common non-associated chains. Correlated functional status among segregating V segments might be attributable to linkage disequilibrium, but an unknown experimental factor could not be ruled out. Assigning TCR associations to individual alleles was difficult when HLA alleles, especially DR and DQ, strongly co-occurred. Most TCR sequences were observed very rarely across donors, whereas some public TCRs were present in many individuals. In the study, some 160 TCR beta chains were listed as associated with cytomegalovirus. A group of highly shared sequence variants was considered likely to be a technical artifact of the sequencing pipeline. According to a later analysis, most CMV-associated TCR beta chains appeared to be HLA-restricted, and the HLA associations seemed to be driven largely by CMV exposure. The authors suggested that the approach could potentially be extended to other disease states and immunological phenotypes. According to a later genetic analysis, donors in an Asian-associated ancestry cluster had fewer N-insertions in productive TCRs than the approximately 670-donor mean. HLA typing was unavailable for some donors at each locus, so association tests used only the typed subset. A later analysis reported that several top co-occurrence clusters appeared linked to parvovirus B19, influenza, CMV and Epstein-Barr virus. A further reported finding was that TCR beta sequences accurately predicted the HLA-A and HLA-B alleles for most subjects in the first cohort.

Concerning this clone itself: The clone's antigen remains unknown. No clone much larger than this one lies a single base away; base qualities are absent.

The CDR3 runs 15 residues from the cysteine to the phenylalanine. The kept DNA is CDR3 alone, 45 bases in frame from the first base. CDR1 and CDR2 are read off the germline V gene (reference sequence) as MNHNY and SVGAGI. V loses 7 bases of germline sequence and J loses 2 bases, and the interval between the two ends is 15 bases. Preparation of the library involved the immunoSEQ multiplex PCR assay. The multiplex PCR relied on a mix of 60 forward primers for TCR Vbeta segments and 13 reverse primers for TCR Jbeta segments. The CDR3 region of rearranged TCR beta genes was amplified from genomic DNA with a multiplex PCR assay. The Illumina HiSeq System was used to sequence the amplified TCR beta libraries as 87-base-pair reads. Per the authors' processing: A later analysis counted 65 million to 90 million unique TCR beta chains across the 690 or so repertoires, and 9.5 million to 11 million of these chains were shared by at least two donors. Raw reads were error-corrected and collapsed into unique sequences by a nearest-neighbor algorithm in which closely related sequences were merged to remove PCR and sequencing errors. To assign V, D and J gene segments, CDR3 sequences were aligned to IMGT reference sequences. For a sequence to be retained, at least a six-nucleotide match to both a V gene segment and a J gene segment was required. A rearrangement counted as productive if the CDR3 had no stop codons and remained in frame with V and J, and every other rearrangement counted as non-productive. Following IMGT convention, CDR3 was defined as the stretch from the second conserved V-encoded cysteine to the conserved J-encoded phenylalanine. The earlier analysis of 500 to 650 of the donors excluded any sequence lacking an unambiguous match to a single V gene segment. An earlier analysis of a few hundred of the donors classified V segments as functional when productive rearrangements were above 56.7% and as segregating when the standard deviation between donors was above 5%. To diagnose cytomegalovirus status from the catalog of TCR beta chain sequences, a statistical classification framework was built. In a later analysis, V and J genes were assigned by comparing TCR nucleotide sequences against IMGT/GENE-DB human TR gene sequences. Using the TCRdist pipeline, a later analysis assigned CDR3 sequences along with most-parsimonious VDJ recombination scenarios. In a later analysis, every TCR beta chain was defined by the combination of its CDR3 amino acid sequence and its V-gene family, and reads without a unique V-gene family were dropped. As a way to deal with suspected cross-contamination and a sequencing artifact, a later analysis dropped approximately 590 nucleotide sequences that were highly shared and had low generation probability. In a later analysis, a clonal expansion index was calculated for each public chain from normalized within-repertoire ranks of inferred template counts. In a later analysis, generation probabilities were computed with a VDJ recombination model fitted to out-of-frame rearrangements, and the resulting probabilities were checked against IGoR. A later analysis scored TCR-TCR, TCR-HLA and TCR-CMV co-occurrence with hypergeometric tests, applying a repertoire-size bias correction to TCR pairs. False discovery rates were estimated in a later analysis by permuting HLA or CMV assignments 20 times. In a later analysis, co-occurring TCRs were grouped using DBSCAN, and TCRdist sequence similarity was added for clustering within HLA-allele-positive subsets. Repertoires with fewer than 30,000 or more than 120,000 public chains, plus five repertoires with anomalous nucleotide sharing, were excluded from co-occurrence clustering. TCRdb retrieved this table from immuneACCESS and kept in-frame rearrangements only. Not all clones are present; in checked studies, unresolved V genes account for under half, and no reason is known for the remainder. The DNA was the basis for D and trimming; V, J and clone size are from that table. Present in this sample are some 80,000 clones, over 9% of which were seen just once. Jointly, the top ten make up roughly a quarter of the sample.

The cohort consisted of hundreds of healthy bone marrow donors. At the time of sampling, all cohort members were nominally healthy, though unrecorded immune exposures were likely present. The donor tested CMV seropositive and was one of the 289 seropositive cohort members. Each donor provided a peripheral blood sample, and peripheral blood mononuclear cells were used for TCR beta sequencing. The Qiagen DNeasy Blood Extraction Kit was used to extract genomic DNA from the blood cell samples. The V and J segments used are TRBV6-6 and TRBJ1-5; the D gene is possibly TRBD1, with 6 bases matching. Sequencing used PBMCs. The sequence was collected from a man aged 55 to 70 in good health and CMV-seropositive. The CDR3 has the sequence CASIERGKGNQPQHF. The nucleotide sequence is TGTGCCAGCATCGAAAGGGGGAAGGGCAATCAGCCCCAGCATTTT.